Sequencing of this T cell receptor beta chain was carried out in a study of shared clonotypes between healthy human individuals. As concerns this clone: The identical CDR3 is also encoded by other nucleotide sequences in the sample.

Trimming left V 3 bases short and J 2 bases short, with 8 bases between. The germline V gene has CDR1 SEHNR and CDR2 FQNEAQ (reference sequence). The CDR3 length is 14 residues. The data were produced by immunoSEQ multiplex PCR, yet TCRdb's version contains in-frame clones alone and is incomplete. Among 300,000 to 400,000 clones listed, more than 60% were seen once. Sequencing was done on a sample of memory CD4+ T cells sorted from blood. The sample's subset: CD45RA-negative fraction. The rearrangement joins TRBV7-9 to TRBJ1-5; D is ambiguous. The source of this sequence is a man aged 30 to 39 in good health. CDR3 amino acids: CASSLEAGNQPQHF. The DNA for the CDR3 is TGTGCCAGCAGCTTGGAGGCGGGCAATCAGCCCCAGCATTTT.